These T cell receptor beta chains were read from a single sample in a study of T cells after yellow fever vaccination. TCRdb passed the 5' RACE reads through MiXCR, listing each CDR3 protein once. The sample includes some 600,000 distinct CDR3 sequences, less than 20% of them seen just once. Sequencing was performed on PBMCs, taken 4 to 6 days after the first yellow fever vaccination. The receptors derive from a man younger than 30 who received the YFV17D yellow fever vaccine. CDR3s include the opening cysteine and the closing phenylalanine or tryptophan. A D gene is named only where the DNA matches it firmly. Expanded clones get a size class; other rows say once, few or many, or leave the size out.

J: TRBJ1-3
V: TRBV6-5
D: .
size: .
CDR3: CASSYSMPGPSGNTIYF
DNA: TGTGCCAGCAGTTACTCGATGCCGGGGCCCTCTGGAAACACCATATATTTT

J: TRBJ2-4
V: TRBV6-5
D: TRBD1
size: .
CDR3: CATRTGQNIQYF
DNA: TGTGCCACAAGGACAGGGCAAAACATTCAGTACTTC

J: TRBJ2-7
V: TRBV6-5
D: .
size: few
CDR3: CASSHRASTTYEQYF
DNA: TGTGCCAGCAGTCACCGAGCCTCTACTACCTACGAGCAGTACTTC

J: TRBJ2-7
V: TRBV5-1
D: TRBD2
size: few
CDR3: CASSQLAGVEQYF
DNA: TGCGCCAGCAGCCAACTAGCGGGGGTCGAGCAGTACTTC

J: TRBJ2-3
V: TRBV5-4
D: TRBD2
size: .
CDR3: CASSFDTAGGREDTQYF
DNA: TGTGCCAGCAGCTTTGACACGGCGGGGGGCCGGGAAGATACGCAGTATTTT

J: TRBJ1-6
V: TRBV6-1
D: TRBD1
size: .
CDR3: CASREGQIDSPLHF
DNA: TGTGCCAGCAGGGAGGGACAGATTGATTCACCCCTCCACTTT

J: TRBJ1-5
V: TRBV2
D: .
size: few
CDR3: CASSVPLYSNQPQHF
DNA: TGTGCCAGCAGTGTACCGCTATATAGCAATCAGCCCCAGCATTTT

J: TRBJ1-1
V: TRBV7-8
D: TRBD1
size: .
CDR3: CASSGDRGGNTEAFF
DNA: TGTGCCAGCAGCGGGGACAGGGGGGGGAACACTGAAGCTTTCTTT

J: TRBJ2-1
V: TRBV7-2
D: TRBD2
size: .
CDR3: CASSFYPLGLAGVEQFF
DNA: TGTGCCAGCAGCTTTTACCCCCTAGGGCTAGCGGGGGTGGAGCAGTTCTTC

J: TRBJ2-5
V: TRBV7-2
D: .
size: .
CDR3: CASSSTAAAQETQYF
DNA: TGTGCCAGCAGCTCTACTGCGGCAGCTCAAGAGACCCAGTACTTC

J: TRBJ2-3
V: TRBV25-1
D: .
size: .
CDR3: CASSESADTQYF
DNA: TGTGCCAGCAGTGAATCAGCAGATACGCAGTATTTT

J: TRBJ2-5
V: TRBV7-6
D: TRBD2
size: .
CDR3: CASSLAPGLAGGQETQYF
DNA: TGTGCCAGCAGCTTAGCGCCCGGACTAGCGGGGGGGCAAGAGACCCAGTACTTC

J: TRBJ1-5
V: TRBV7-2
D: .
size: .
CDR3: CASSSDRGQPQHF
DNA: TGTGCCAGCAGCTCGGACCGCGGGCAGCCCCAGCATTTT

J: TRBJ1-5
V: TRBV21-1
D: .
size: few
CDR3: CASRGVLHTDQPQHF
DNA: TGTGCCAGCAGGGGGGTGTTGCACACCGATCAGCCCCAGCATTTT

J: TRBJ2-1
V: TRBV12-3/TRBV12-4
D: TRBD1
size: few
CDR3: CASSYRDRDSEQFF
DNA: TGTGCCAGCAGTTATCGGGACAGGGATAGTGAGCAGTTCTTC

J: TRBJ1-3
V: TRBV29-1
D: .
size: .
CDR3: CSVEKSSGNTIYF
DNA: TGCAGCGTTGAAAAGAGCTCTGGAAACACCATATATTTT

J: TRBJ1-2
V: TRBV4-3
D: .
size: .
CDR3: CASSQGMGRDYGYTF
DNA: TGCGCCAGCAGCCAAGGAATGGGAAGGGACTATGGCTACACCTTC

J: TRBJ2-5
V: TRBV9
D: .
size: .
CDR3: CASSVGWGLETQYF
DNA: TGTGCCAGCAGCGTAGGGTGGGGTTTGGAGACCCAGTACTTC

J: TRBJ2-3
V: TRBV7-2
D: TRBD2
size: few
CDR3: CASSLLAGSHTQYF
DNA: TGTGCCAGCAGCTTGCTAGCGGGGAGCCATACGCAGTATTTT

J: TRBJ2-2
V: TRBV25-1
D: .
size: .
CDR3: CASSVLWPTGELFF
DNA: TGTGCCAGCAGTGTGTTATGGCCCACCGGGGAGCTGTTTTTT

J: TRBJ1-3
V: TRBV5-1
D: .
size: many
CDR3: CASSLYGDGNTIYF
DNA: TGCGCCAGCAGCTTGTACGGGGACGGCAACACCATATATTTT

J: TRBJ1-1
V: TRBV6-1
D: TRBD1
size: few
CDR3: CASSVQGGRTEAFF
DNA: TGTGCCAGCAGTGTACAGGGGGGTCGGACTGAAGCTTTCTTT

J: TRBJ2-3
V: TRBV10-1
D: .
size: many
CDR3: CASSENLDTQYF
DNA: TGCGCCAGCAGTGAGAACCTAGATACGCAGTATTTT

J: TRBJ2-2
V: TRBV5-6
D: TRBD2
size: .
CDR3: CASSLERRGVTGELFF
DNA: TGTGCCAGCAGCTTGGAGCGACGGGGGGTTACCGGGGAGCTGTTTTTT

J: TRBJ2-3
V: TRBV7-2
D: TRBD1
size: few
CDR3: CASSLQGGHGLVDTQYF
DNA: TGTGCCAGCAGCTTACAAGGGGGCCATGGGCTCGTAGATACGCAGTATTTT

J: TRBJ1-1
V: TRBV30
D: .
size: .
CDR3: CAWTRTANTEAFF
DNA: TGTGCCTGGACAAGAACAGCGAACACTGAAGCTTTCTTT

J: TRBJ1-4
V: TRBV6-5
D: .
size: few
CDR3: CASSYRGGGEKLFF
DNA: TGTGCCAGCAGTTACAGAGGGGGTGGTGAAAAACTGTTTTTT

J: TRBJ2-7
V: TRBV6-1
D: .
size: many
CDR3: CASRSPGLYEQYF
DNA: TGTGCCAGCAGATCACCGGGGCTCTACGAGCAGTACTTC

J: TRBJ1-2
V: TRBV7-2
D: TRBD1
size: .
CDR3: CASSPMGGGDRYGYTF
DNA: TGTGCCAGCAGCCCGATGGGGGGGGGGGACAGGTATGGCTACACCTTC

J: TRBJ1-1
V: TRBV7-9
D: .
size: .
CDR3: CASSSQFGPGNTEAFF
DNA: TGTGCCAGCAGCTCACAATTTGGTCCCGGGAACACTGAAGCTTTCTTT

J: TRBJ1-1
V: TRBV4-1
D: TRBD1
size: few
CDR3: CASSQGEDRGTEAFF
DNA: TGCGCCAGCAGCCAGGGCGAGGACAGGGGGACTGAAGCTTTCTTT

J: TRBJ2-1
V: TRBV9
D: .
size: once
CDR3: CASTEGGYGINEQFF
DNA: TGTGCCAGCACCGAGGGGGGCTACGGAATAAATGAGCAGTTCTTC

J: TRBJ2-2
V: TRBV7-3
D: .
size: .
CDR3: CASSLTGAPREELFF
DNA: TGTGCCAGCAGCTTAACTGGGGCCCCCCGGGAGGAGCTGTTTTTT

J: TRBJ2-1
V: TRBV7-2
D: .
size: .
CDR3: CASSFLGARVRNEQFF
DNA: TGTGCCAGCAGCTTCCTCGGGGCTAGAGTACGCAATGAGCAGTTCTTC

J: TRBJ2-7
V: TRBV5-1
D: TRBD1
size: .
CDR3: CASSLTGTGPPYEQYF
DNA: TGCGCCAGCAGTCTGACCGGGACAGGGCCCCCCTACGAGCAGTACTTC

J: TRBJ2-7
V: TRBV30
D: .
size: .
CDR3: CAWSSGNLYEQYF
DNA: TGTGCCTGGAGTTCCGGGAACTTATACGAGCAGTACTTC

J: TRBJ1-3
V: TRBV12-3/TRBV12-4
D: .
size: few
CDR3: CAVDSNSGNTIYF
DNA: TGTGCCGTTGACAGCAACTCTGGAAACACCATATATTTT

J: TRBJ2-1
V: TRBV20-1
D: .
size: .
CDR3: CSARDLYRGISYNEQFF
DNA: TGCAGTGCTAGAGATCTCTATAGAGGGATCTCCTACAATGAGCAGTTCTTC

J: TRBJ2-1
V: TRBV7-3
D: .
size: few
CDR3: CASSLYPYNEQFF
DNA: TGTGCCAGCAGCTTATACCCCTACAATGAGCAGTTCTTC

J: TRBJ2-1
V: TRBV12-3/TRBV12-4
D: .
size: .
CDR3: CASEPGVGNEQFF
DNA: TGTGCCTCCGAGCCAGGCGTGGGGAATGAGCAGTTCTTC

J: TRBJ1-1
V: TRBV5-4
D: TRBD1
size: .
CDR3: CASSPHGEGAGTEAFF
DNA: TGTGCCAGCAGCCCACACGGGGAGGGGGCCGGCACTGAAGCTTTCTTT

J: TRBJ1-3
V: TRBV12-3/TRBV12-4
D: .
size: few
CDR3: CASLDSFYGTSGNTIYF
DNA: TGTGCCAGCCTAGACTCCTTTTATGGTACCTCTGGAAACACCATATATTTT

J: TRBJ2-5
V: TRBV7-9
D: TRBD2
size: .
CDR3: CASSLAATSGGETQYF
DNA: TGTGCCAGCAGCTTAGCGGCTACTAGCGGGGGCGAGACCCAGTACTTC

J: TRBJ2-1
V: TRBV5-1
D: TRBD1
size: .
CDR3: CASSYSGTGGRRTYNEQFF
DNA: TGCGCCAGCAGCTATTCCGGGACAGGGGGTAGGCGGACCTACAATGAGCAGTTCTTC

J: TRBJ2-5
V: TRBV29-1
D: .
size: .
CDR3: CSVGRGGETQYF
DNA: TGCAGCGTGGGAAGAGGGGGAGAGACCCAGTACTTC

J: TRBJ1-1
V: TRBV6-5
D: .
size: few
CDR3: CASSPGTSRAFF
DNA: TGTGCCAGCAGCCCCGGGACATCTAGAGCTTTCTTT

J: TRBJ2-6
V: TRBV5-6
D: .
size: .
CDR3: CASSLLQYSGANVLTF
DNA: TGTGCCAGCAGCTTATTACAGTACTCTGGGGCCAACGTCCTGACTTTC